This entry describes one T cell receptor beta chain. Its target is unknown. These data originate in a study of shared clonotypes between healthy human individuals. Overall study findings and caveats: Among non-shared clonotypes, generation probabilities were lower than among those shared by all four donors.

Researchers ran the assay at a deep level. Only in-frame clones appear in the TCRdb table, and some are missing; sequencing was by immunoSEQ multiplex PCR. The data contain just under 350,000 clones, roughly 80% of them singletons. The CDR3 spans 14 residues. Germline assignment: CDR1 SGHDT and CDR2 YYEEEE. The ends were cut back, 6 bases at V and 3 bases at J, with 15 bases in the middle. Material for sequencing was memory CD4+ T cells sorted from blood. As for subset: CD45RA-negative fraction. The rearrangement links TRBV5-6 to TRBJ1-2; D is perhaps TRBD1 (6 bases). This receptor was obtained from a man aged 30-40 years in good health. The chain's CDR3 is CASNPLGGDYGYTF. Written as DNA, the CDR3 is TGTGCCAGCAACCCCTTAGGGGGAGACTATGGCTACACCTTC.